This TCR beta chain originates from a study of T cells in Graves' hyperthyroidism and ophthalmopathy (dated by TCRdb to the late 2010s). About the investigation overall: Peripheral blood was collected at initial diagnosis, before any treatment. TCR V-J signatures able to tell the groups apart were searched for in a discovery cohort of some 97 patients, of whom more than 40 had Graves' ophthalmopathy and around 57 had stable Graves' hyperthyroidism. Prospective prediction of ophthalmopathy was tested in an independent validation cohort of some 19 hyperthyroidism patients and around 16 patients who later progressed to ophthalmopathy. The 100 discovery patients were divided at random into training and test sets in a 7:3 ratio. In more than five Graves' hyperthyroidism patients, the study also compared T-cell repertoires from thyroid tissue with T-cell repertoires from blood. Once sampling was done, hyperthyroidism patients were given methimazole at a starting dose of 30 mg daily, whereas ophthalmopathy patients were given high-dose intravenous methylprednisolone. The paper describes TCR Vbeta CDR3 sequencing of some 130 peripheral blood samples, made up of roughly 40 ophthalmopathy patients, 70 to 80 hyperthyroidism patients and 17 progressor patients. General study outcomes and caveats: No statistical method was used to set the sample size in advance, and investigators knew the group allocation. Most expanded thyroid clonotypes (frequency above 0.001) were also found in blood, which suggests that blood repertoires may mirror thyroid immune responses. In validation, the model predicted progression to ophthalmopathy a median of roughly 6.5 months before onset, with around 70% sensitivity and roughly 79% specificity. A model built on a 13 V-J signature distinguished ophthalmopathy from stable hyperthyroidism, reaching 87.88% sensitivity and around 82% specificity in cross-validation and 80%/75% in testing.

Amplification of TCR beta CDR3 regions was carried out from RNA transcripts. For the first round of RT-PCR on the TCR CDR3, the HTBI primer set was used together with the Qiagen OneStep RT-PCR kit. Libraries were constructed in a second round of multiplex PCR, after which size selection and purification were performed. Paired-end sequencing of the libraries was performed with 100 bp reads on an Illumina HiSeq2000. The paper's processing steps were these. SOAPnuke was used to process the raw data, throwing out any read that contained adapters or uncalled bases, had a mean Phred below 15, or lacked an exact constant-primer or identifier match. COPE v1.2.5 was used to merge the high-quality paired reads, and each unique nucleotide sequence was defined as a clonotype. Clonotypes were aligned to IMGT TRBV, TRBD and TRBJ reference segments using MiTCR v1.1. The analysis included only V-J combinations with a frequency above 0.0001, which together covered approximately 99% of the repertoires. A TCS score was defined as the ratio between F50 (clonal expansion) and ExV (chaos), using BLOSUM62-based TCRdist between CDR3 peptides within each V-J. Welch's t-statistics and random forest reduced roughly 530 V-J features to 13, which were used in a naive Bayes classifier (R e1071). TCRdb trimmed public reads at Q25 via fastp, called clones via MiXCR and kept in-frame beta chains. Every CDR3 protein is listed once, alongside the most common genes and DNA of its rows. The V and J calls follow TCRdb's processing rather than the paper's. The sample table records 600,000 or so distinct CDR3 sequences; approximately 15% of these occur just once. The top ten clonotypes cover approximately 12% of the sample.

Ophthalmopathy patients had moderately to severely active disease, with a Clinical Activity Score of 3 or more, a NOSPECS grade of 4 or more, and a disease duration of less than 3 months. Any patient with an uncontrolled infection, another autoimmune disease, pregnancy or lactation was excluded. Diagnoses were established on the basis of clinical symptoms, serum thyroxine and TRAb, thyroid ultrasound, and orbital computed tomography. Ficoll-Paque density gradient centrifugation was used to isolate PBMCs from about 9.4 ml of fresh peripheral blood. Total RNA was extracted using Trizol reagent, and RNA quality was assessed on an Agilent 2100 Bioanalyzer. As concerns this clonotype: Its antigen target is currently unknown. No base quality values were provided; no much bigger clone lies one nucleotide off.

The sequenced material came from blood. The clonotype originates from a woman between 45 and 65 years old with Graves' ophthalmopathy.

The DNA sequence reads TGTGCCATCAGTGGCGGACCGAACACCGGGGAGCTGTTTTTT. The resulting protein is CAISGGPNTGELFF. The chain employs TRBV10-3 and TRBJ2-2; a confident D gene designation cannot be given. The CDR3 sequence holds 14 residues, the cysteine and phenylalanine included. Only the CDR3 DNA is retained, 42 bases long and in frame from the first base. CDR1 and CDR2, looked up from the germline V gene, are ENHRY and SYGVKD. Trimming takes 4 bases from V and 0 bases from J, and the germline ends sit 6 bases apart.